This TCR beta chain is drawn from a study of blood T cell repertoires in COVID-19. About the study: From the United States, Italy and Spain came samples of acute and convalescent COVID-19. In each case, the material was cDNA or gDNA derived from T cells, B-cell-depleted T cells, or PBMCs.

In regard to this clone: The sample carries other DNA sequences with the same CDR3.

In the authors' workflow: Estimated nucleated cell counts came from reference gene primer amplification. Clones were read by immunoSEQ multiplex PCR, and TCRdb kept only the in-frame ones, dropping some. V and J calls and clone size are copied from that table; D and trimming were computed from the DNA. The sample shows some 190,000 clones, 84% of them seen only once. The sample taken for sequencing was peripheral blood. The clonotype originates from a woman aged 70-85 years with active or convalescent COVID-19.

The CDR3 nucleotides read TGTGCCAGCAGTCGGGGACAGCTACAAGAGACCCAGTACTTC. Translation: CASSRGQLQETQYF. The V call is TRBV6-5, the J call TRBJ2-5; 7 bases align to TRBD1. The germline V gene has CDR1 MNHEY and CDR2 SVGAGI. Germline trimming cut 5 bases from V and 2 bases from J; bases unmatched to any gene: 5. CDR3 length equals 14 residues.